This T cell receptor (beta chain) comes out of a study of long-term antiretroviral therapy in people with HIV. Study-wide results and caveats: Repertoire composition at all time points was dominated by clones that had expanded before ART. An increase in diversity followed ART, yet levels stayed below transplant donor controls. Blood draws took place between about 2003 and 2017 and possibly involved older ART regimens.

Germline V gene sequence: CDR1 SGHTA, CDR2 FQGNSA. The CDR3 is made up of 14 amino acids. V gave up 5 bases and J gave up 5 bases, with 15 bases separating them. With regard to this clone: As yet, its antigen is unknown.

It was version v3.0 of the immunoSEQ assay that was run at survey level. TCRdb's table, derived via immunoSEQ multiplex PCR, lists solely in-frame clones and lacks some. Here the sample spans 21,000 or so clones, approximately 84% being singletons. The sample was unsorted PBMCs, taken 0.5 years after starting antiretroviral therapy. This clonotype was sampled from a young man with HIV. The gene calls are TRBV7-2 and TRBJ2-5; D may be TRBD2 (5 bases). In DNA, the CDR3 is TGTGCCAGCAGCCGCGGGCCGGTGAGGGAGACCCAGTACTTC. Residues: CASSRGPVRETQYF. The variable domain in full, with the rest retrieved from reference TRBV7-2 and TRBJ2-5, is GAGVSQSPSNKVTEKGKDVELRCDPISGHTALYWYRQSLGQGLEFLIYFQGNSAPDKSGLPSDRFSAERTGGSVSTLTIQRTQQEDSAVYLCASSRGPVRETQYFGPGTRLLVL.